The present entry profiles one T cell receptor (beta chain) with its context. Antigen: not known. Naive CD45RA+ and memory CD45RA-negative subsets were split from CD4+ cells. This entry comes from a study of shared clonotypes between healthy human individuals. Study background: A few men and a couple of women, aged 18 to 49, were donors. Study-level findings and limits: Clonotype sharing among donors was thought likely to change with sequencing depth. It was observed that about 5% of naive CD4 clonotypes were shared across a handful of donors.

TCRdb's table, derived via immunoSEQ multiplex PCR, lists solely in-frame clones and lacks some. This sample yields roughly 680,000 clones, of which approximately 72% are seen a single time; around 1.8% belongs to the top ten. The germline gives CDR1 SGHVS, CDR2 FNYEAQ. The CDR3 is 14 amino acids. Trimming stripped 1 base from V and 5 bases from J, with 10 bases between. The rearrangement joins TRBV7-6 to TRBJ2-3, with D possibly matching TRBD2 (6 bases). The TCR sequence derives from a woman aged 30 to 39 in good health. Input material: memory CD4+ T cells sorted from blood. Subset denoted: CD45RA-negative fraction. The CDR3 reads CASSLGVSGDTQYF. In nucleotides, the CDR3 is TGTGCCAGCAGCTTAGGGGTTAGCGGAGATACGCAGTATTTT.